This T cell receptor (beta chain) was retrieved from a study of regulatory T cells in long-lasting Graves disease. This clonotype was observed at least ten times. This CDR3 spans 17 amino acids. V was pared by 6 bases and J by 4 bases, with 13 bases of the junction left unmatched. Germline V CDR1 and CDR2: SGHTA, FQGNSA. Arm-PCR of CDR3 regions and iRepertoire HTBI primers were used to build TCR beta libraries. A single record per CDR3 protein comes from TCRdb applying MiXCR to the multiplex PCR reads. The repertoire holds hundreds of thousands of distinct CDR3 sequences, around 15% seen once, with 15% to 20% in the top ten. Time point described: newly diagnosed GD, antithyroid drugs for less than 3 months. Isolated PBMC RNA provided the starting material for the TCR library. These data also featured in a second study, about T cells in Graves' hyperthyroidism and ophthalmopathy. This second study says: A patient was excluded if there was uncontrolled infection, other autoimmune disease, pregnancy or lactation. Diagnoses used clinical symptoms, serum thyroxine and TRAb, thyroid ultrasound and orbital computed tomography. Carried out on the TCR CDR3, a first-round RT-PCR used the HTBI primer set. Most thyroid clonotypes with frequency above 0.001 were detected in blood.

The rearrangement joins TRBV7-2 to TRBJ2-3; 10 positions match TRBD2. The clonotype comes from a woman aged 25 to 39 with Graves disease. This material consisted of peripheral blood mononuclear cells (PBMCs), taken at new diagnosis, from a patient treated with antithyroid drugs. Here the CDR3 reads CASSLAASGSKSDTQYF. Here the CDR3 DNA reads TGTGCCAGCAGTTTGGCCGCTAGCGGGAGTAAATCAGATACGCAGTATTTT.